The source of this T cell receptor (beta chain) is a study of T-cell memory formation after mild COVID-19. For this clonotype: Its antigen remains unknown.

Study-wide findings and caveats: Shrinking CD4+ clones resided mostly in CM and EM, and CD8+ ones in EMRA. Clones that contracted from day 15 to 85 were balanced CD4/CD8, while later expanders leaned CD4+. Among clones peaking at day 37 in the second wave, SARS-CoV-2 specificity remained unconfirmed.

Trimming removed 7 bases from V and 0 bases from J, with 12 bases in between. The CDR3 is made up of 14 amino acids. The germline CDR1 and CDR2 sequences are MNHEY and SVGAGI. TCRdb independently ran MiXCR on the 5' RACE reads; one entry per CDR3 protein. Counted here are about 390,000 distinct CDR3 sequences, roughly 21% occurring once; the ten biggest clones make up around 12%. This chain uses TRBV6-5 with TRBJ1-1; TRBD1 is a possible D gene (6 bases). The receptor's source is an adult woman who had mild COVID-19 (a few samples of this study predate the infection). Cell type and time point are not known. What was sequenced was PBMCs or a T cell subset sorted from them (not recorded which). The CDR3 is CASKRDNMNTEAFF. In DNA, the CDR3 is TGTGCCAGCAAACGGGACAACATGAACACTGAAGCTTTCTTT.